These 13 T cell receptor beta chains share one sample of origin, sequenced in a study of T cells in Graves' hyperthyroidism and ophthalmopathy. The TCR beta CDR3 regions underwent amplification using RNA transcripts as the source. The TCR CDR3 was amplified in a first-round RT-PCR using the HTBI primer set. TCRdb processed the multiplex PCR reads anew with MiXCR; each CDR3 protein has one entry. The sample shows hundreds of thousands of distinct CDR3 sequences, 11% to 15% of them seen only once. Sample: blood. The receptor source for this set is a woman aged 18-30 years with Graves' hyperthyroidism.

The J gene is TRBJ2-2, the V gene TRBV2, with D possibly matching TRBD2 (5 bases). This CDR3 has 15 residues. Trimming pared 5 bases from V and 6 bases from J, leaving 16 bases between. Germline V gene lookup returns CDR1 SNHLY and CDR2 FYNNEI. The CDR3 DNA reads TGTGCCAGCAGTTTCCAAACTAGTTTTCCCGGGGAGCTGTTTTTT. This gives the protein CASSFQTSFPGELFF.

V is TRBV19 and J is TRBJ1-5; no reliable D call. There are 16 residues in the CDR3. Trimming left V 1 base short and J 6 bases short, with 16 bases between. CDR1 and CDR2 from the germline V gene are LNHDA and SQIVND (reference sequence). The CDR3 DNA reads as TGTGCCAGTAGTATAGGGCACCTTGGTCGTGGTCAGCCCCAGCATTTT. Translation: CASSIGHLGRGQPQHF.

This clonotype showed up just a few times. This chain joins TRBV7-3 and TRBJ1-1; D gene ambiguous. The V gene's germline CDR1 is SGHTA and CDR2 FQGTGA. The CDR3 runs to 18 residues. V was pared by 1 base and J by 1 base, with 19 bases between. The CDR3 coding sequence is TGTGCCAGCAGCTTAATTTGGGTTGTCGACGGCAAGAACACTGAAGCTTTCTTT. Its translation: CASSLIWVVDGKNTEAFF. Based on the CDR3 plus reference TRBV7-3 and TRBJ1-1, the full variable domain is GAGVSQTPSNKVTEKGKYVELRCDPISGHTALYWYRQSLGQGPEFLIYFQGTGAADDSGLPNDRFFAVRPEGSVSTLKIQRTERGDSAVYLCASSLIWVVDGKNTEAFFGQGTRLTVV.

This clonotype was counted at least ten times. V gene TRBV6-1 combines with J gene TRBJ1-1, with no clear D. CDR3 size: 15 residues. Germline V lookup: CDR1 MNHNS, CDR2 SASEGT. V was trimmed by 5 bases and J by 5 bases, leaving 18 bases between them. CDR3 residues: CASSTKDNRGTEAFF. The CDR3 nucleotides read TGTGCCAGCAGTACGAAAGACAACCGAGGGACTGAAGCTTTCTTT.

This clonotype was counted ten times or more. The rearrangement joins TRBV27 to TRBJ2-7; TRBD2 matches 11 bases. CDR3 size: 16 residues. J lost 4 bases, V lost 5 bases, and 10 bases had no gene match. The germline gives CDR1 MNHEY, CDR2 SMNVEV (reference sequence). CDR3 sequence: CASSPRSTSGIYEQYF. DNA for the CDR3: TGTGCCAGCAGTCCACGATCGACTAGCGGGATTTACGAGCAGTACTTC.

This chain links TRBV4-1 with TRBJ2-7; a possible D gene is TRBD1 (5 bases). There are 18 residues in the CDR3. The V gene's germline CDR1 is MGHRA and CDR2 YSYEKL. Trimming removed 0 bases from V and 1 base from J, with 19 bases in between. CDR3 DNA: TGCGCCAGCAGCCAAGATCCTCAGACAGAATTACTATCCTACGAGCAGTACTTC. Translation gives CASSQDPQTELLSYEQYF.

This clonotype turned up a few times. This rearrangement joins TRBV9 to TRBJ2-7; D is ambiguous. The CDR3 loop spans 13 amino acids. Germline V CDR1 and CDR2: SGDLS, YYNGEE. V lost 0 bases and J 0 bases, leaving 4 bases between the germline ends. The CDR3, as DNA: TGTGCCAGCAGCGTAGGAATCTCCTACGAGCAGTACTTC. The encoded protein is CASSVGISYEQYF. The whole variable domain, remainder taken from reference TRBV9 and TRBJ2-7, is DSGVTQTPKHLITATGQRVTLRCSPRSGDLSVYWYQQSLDQGLQFLIQYYNGEERAKGNILERFSAQQFPDLHSELNLSSLELGDSALYFCASSVGISYEQYFGPGTRLTVT.

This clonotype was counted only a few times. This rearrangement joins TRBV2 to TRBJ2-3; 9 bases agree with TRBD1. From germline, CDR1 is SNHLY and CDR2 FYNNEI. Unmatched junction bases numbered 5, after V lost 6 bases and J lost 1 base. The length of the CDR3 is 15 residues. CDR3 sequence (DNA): TGTGCCAGCAGAAAACAGGGGGCCGGCACAGATACGCAGTATTTT. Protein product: CASRKQGAGTDTQYF.

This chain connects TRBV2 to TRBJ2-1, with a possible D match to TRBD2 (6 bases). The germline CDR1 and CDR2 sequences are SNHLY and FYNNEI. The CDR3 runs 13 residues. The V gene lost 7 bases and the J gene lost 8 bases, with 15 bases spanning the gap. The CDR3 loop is CASIEGGGDEQFF. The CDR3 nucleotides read TGTGCCAGCATCGAAGGAGGCGGGGATGAGCAGTTCTTC.

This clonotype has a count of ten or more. Here the CDR3 reads CASMGEQYNEQFF. The CDR3 DNA reads as TGTGCCAGCATGGGGGAACAGTACAATGAGCAGTTCTTC. This chain uses TRBV2 with TRBJ2-1; possibly TRBD1 or TRBD2 for D (5 bases each). The V gene's germline CDR1 is SNHLY and CDR2 FYNNEI. The CDR3 has 13 residues. Trimming removed 7 bases at V and 4 bases at J, with 11 bases between. Supplemented by reference TRBV2 and TRBJ2-1, the full variable domain reads EPEVTQTPSHQVTQMGQEVILRCVPISNHLYFYWYRQILGQKVEFLVSFYNNEISEKSEIFDDQFSVERPDGSNFTLKIRSTKLEDSAMYFCASMGEQYNEQFFGPGTRLTVL.

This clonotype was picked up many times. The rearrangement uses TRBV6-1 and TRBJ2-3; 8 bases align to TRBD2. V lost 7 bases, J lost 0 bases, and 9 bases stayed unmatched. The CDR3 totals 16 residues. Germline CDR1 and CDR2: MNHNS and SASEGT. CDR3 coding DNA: TGTGCCAGCATCCCGGGAGGGCCTAAGAGCACAGATACGCAGTATTTT. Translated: CASIPGGPKSTDTQYF.

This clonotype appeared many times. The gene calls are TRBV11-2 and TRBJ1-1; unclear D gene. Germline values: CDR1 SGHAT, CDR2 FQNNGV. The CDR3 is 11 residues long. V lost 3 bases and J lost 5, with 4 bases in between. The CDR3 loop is CASSFRTEAFF. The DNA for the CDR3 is TGTGCCAGCAGCTTCAGGACTGAAGCTTTCTTT.

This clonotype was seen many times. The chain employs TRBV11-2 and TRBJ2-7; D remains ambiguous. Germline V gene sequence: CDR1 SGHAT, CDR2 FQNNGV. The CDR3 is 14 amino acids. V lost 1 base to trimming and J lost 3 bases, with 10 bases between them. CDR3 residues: CASSLAGSFYEQYF. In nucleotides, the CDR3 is TGTGCCAGCAGCTTAGCGGGCAGCTTCTACGAGCAGTACTTC.